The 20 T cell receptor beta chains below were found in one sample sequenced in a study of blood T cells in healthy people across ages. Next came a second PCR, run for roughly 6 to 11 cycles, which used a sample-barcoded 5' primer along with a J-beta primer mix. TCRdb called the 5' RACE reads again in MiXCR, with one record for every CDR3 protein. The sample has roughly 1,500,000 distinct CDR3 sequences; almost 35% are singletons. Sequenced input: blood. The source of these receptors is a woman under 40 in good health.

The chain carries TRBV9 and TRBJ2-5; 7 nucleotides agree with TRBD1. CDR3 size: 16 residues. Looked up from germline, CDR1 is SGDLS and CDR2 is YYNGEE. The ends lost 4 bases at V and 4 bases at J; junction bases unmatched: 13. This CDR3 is CASSPQATYRGETQYF. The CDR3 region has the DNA TGTGCCAGCAGCCCCCAAGCCACCTACAGGGGAGAGACCCAGTACTTC.

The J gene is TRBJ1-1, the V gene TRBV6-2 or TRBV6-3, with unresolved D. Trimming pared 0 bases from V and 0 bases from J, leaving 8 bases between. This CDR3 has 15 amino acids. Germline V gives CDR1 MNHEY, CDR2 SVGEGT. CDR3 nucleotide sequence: TGTGCCAGCAGTTACTCGAGGGTAATGAACACTGAAGCTTTCTTT. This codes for CASSYSRVMNTEAFF.

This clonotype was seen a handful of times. The CDR3 sequence is CASSQEGALNTEAFF. The CDR3, as DNA: TGTGCCAGCAGCCAAGAAGGCGCGTTGAACACTGAAGCTTTCTTT. This rearrangement joins TRBV3-1 to TRBJ1-1; D is ambiguous. CDR1 is LGHDT and CDR2 is YNNKEL in the germline V gene (reference sequence). Trimming cost V 0 bases and J 0 bases, with 8 bases left between them. The CDR3 contains 15 residues.

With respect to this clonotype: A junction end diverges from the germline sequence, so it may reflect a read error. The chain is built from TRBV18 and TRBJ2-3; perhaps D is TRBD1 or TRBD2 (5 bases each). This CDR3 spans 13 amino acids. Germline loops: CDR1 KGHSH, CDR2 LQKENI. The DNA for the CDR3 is TGTGCCAGCCGATCAGGGAGCACAGATATGCAGTATTTT. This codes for CASRSGSTDMQYF.

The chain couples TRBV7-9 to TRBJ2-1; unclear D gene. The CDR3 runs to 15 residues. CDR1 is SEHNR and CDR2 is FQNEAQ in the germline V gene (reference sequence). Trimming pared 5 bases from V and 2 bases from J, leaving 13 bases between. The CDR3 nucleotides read TGTGCCAGCAGCCCCAATGGCGGCACCTACAATGAGCAGTTCTTC. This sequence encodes CASSPNGGTYNEQFF.

As DNA, the CDR3 is TGTGCCAGCAGCCTCCCCGGGGGTGCGGAGCAGTACTTC. Protein product: CASSLPGGAEQYF. This chain links TRBV5-4 with TRBJ2-1, with D perhaps TRBD2 (6 bases). The J call may not be correct, given that the DNA end is closer to TRBJ2-7. Germline V CDR1 and CDR2: SGHNT, YYREEE (reference sequence). This CDR3 has 13 amino acids.

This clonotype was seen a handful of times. The chain's CDR3 is CASSSDGLGGGGETQYF. DNA for the CDR3: TGTGCCAGCAGCTCTGACGGACTAGGTGGGGGTGGAGAGACCCAGTACTTC. The V call is TRBV11-2, the J call TRBJ2-5; TRBD2 agrees at 7 bases. Per the germline V gene, CDR1 is SGHAT and CDR2 is FQNNGV. The ends lost 4 bases at V and 4 bases at J; junction bases unmatched: 15. The length of the CDR3 is 17 residues. The variable domain in full, with the rest retrieved from reference TRBV11-2 and TRBJ2-5, is EAGVAQSPRYKIIEKRQSVAFWCNPISGHATLYWYQQILGQGPKLLIQFQNNGVVDDSQLPKDRFSAERLKGVDSTLKIQPAKLEDSAVYLCASSSDGLGGGGETQYFGPGTRLLVL.

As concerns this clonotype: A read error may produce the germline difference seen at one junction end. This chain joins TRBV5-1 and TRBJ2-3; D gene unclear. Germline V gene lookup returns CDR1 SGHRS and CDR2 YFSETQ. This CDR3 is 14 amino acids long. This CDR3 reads CASSFGGDTDTRYF. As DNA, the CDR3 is TGCGCCAGCAGCTTCGGCGGAGACACAGATACGCGGTATTTT. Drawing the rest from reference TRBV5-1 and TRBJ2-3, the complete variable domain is KAGVTQTPRYLIKTRGQQVTLSCSPISGHRSVSWYQQTPGQGLQFLFEYFSETQRNKGNFPGRFSGRQFSNSRSEMNVSTLELGDSALYLCASSFGGDTDTRYFGPGTRLTVL.

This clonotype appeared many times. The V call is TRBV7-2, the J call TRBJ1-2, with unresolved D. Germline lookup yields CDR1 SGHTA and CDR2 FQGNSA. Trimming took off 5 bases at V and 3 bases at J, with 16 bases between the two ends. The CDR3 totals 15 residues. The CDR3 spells CASSIGSLGDYGYTF. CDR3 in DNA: TGTGCCAGCAGCATCGGGTCCCTCGGGGACTATGGCTACACCTTC.

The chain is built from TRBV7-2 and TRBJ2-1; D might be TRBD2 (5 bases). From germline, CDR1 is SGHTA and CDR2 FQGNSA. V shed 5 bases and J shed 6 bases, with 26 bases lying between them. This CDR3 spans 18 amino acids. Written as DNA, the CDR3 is TGTGCCAGCAGCCCCCTGAGGGTGGAGATCAGGTACCTCAATGAGCAGTTCTTC. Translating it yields CASSPLRVEIRYLNEQFF.

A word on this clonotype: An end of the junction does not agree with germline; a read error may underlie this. CDR3 nucleotides: TGTACCATCAGGGAGTCTGCGGAGTCTGAAGCTTTCTTT. Residues: CTIRESAESEAFF. The chain is built from TRBV10-3 and TRBJ1-1, with D possibly being TRBD1 (5 bases). CDR3 length: 13 amino acids. Germline V gene sequence: CDR1 ENHRY, CDR2 SYGVKD.

The CDR3 spells CASSVAVSPETQYF. As DNA, the CDR3 is TGCGCCAGCAGCGTGGCGGTTAGCCCAGAGACCCAGTACTTC. The chain carries TRBV5-1 and TRBJ2-5; D ambiguous. V was clipped by 4 bases and J by 4 bases, with 14 bases between them. The length of the CDR3 is 14 residues. The V gene's germline CDR1 is SGHRS and CDR2 YFSETQ.

The CDR3, as DNA: TGTGCCAGCAGCCAAAGTTCGACCCAGGGACAGCCAAATCAGCCCCAGCATTTT. Encoded protein: CASSQSSTQGQPNQPQHF. This chain links TRBV3-1 with TRBJ1-5, with 7 bases that match TRBD1. After removal of 2 bases from V and 4 bases from J, the junction contained 14 bases not matched to a gene. Germline V CDR1 and CDR2: LGHDT, YNNKEL (reference sequence). This CDR3 has 18 amino acids. The full variable domain, completed using reference TRBV3-1 and TRBJ1-5, is DTAVSQTPKYLVTQMGNDKSIKCEQNLGHDTMYWYKQDSKKFLKIMFSYNNKELIINETVPNRFSPKSPDKAHLNLHINSLELGDSAVYFCASSQSSTQGQPNQPQHFGDGTRLSIL.

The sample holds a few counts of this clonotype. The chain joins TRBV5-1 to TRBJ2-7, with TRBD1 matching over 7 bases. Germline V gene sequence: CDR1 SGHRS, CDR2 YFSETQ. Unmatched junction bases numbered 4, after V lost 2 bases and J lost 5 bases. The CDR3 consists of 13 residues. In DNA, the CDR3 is TGCGCCAGCAGCTTTGACAGGGTAAACGAGCAGTACTTC. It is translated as CASSFDRVNEQYF.

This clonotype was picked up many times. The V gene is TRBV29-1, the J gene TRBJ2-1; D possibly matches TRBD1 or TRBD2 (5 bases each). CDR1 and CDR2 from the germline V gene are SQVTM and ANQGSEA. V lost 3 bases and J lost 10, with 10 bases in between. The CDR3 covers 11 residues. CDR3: CSVDQGAEQFF. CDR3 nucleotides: TGCAGCGTTGACCAGGGAGCCGAGCAGTTCTTC.

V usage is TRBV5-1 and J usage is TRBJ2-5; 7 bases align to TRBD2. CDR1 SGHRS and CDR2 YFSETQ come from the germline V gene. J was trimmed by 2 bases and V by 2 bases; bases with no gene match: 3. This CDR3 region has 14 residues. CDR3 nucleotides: TGCGCCAGCAGCTTACTAGCGTATCAAGAGACCCAGTACTTC. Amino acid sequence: CASSLLAYQETQYF.

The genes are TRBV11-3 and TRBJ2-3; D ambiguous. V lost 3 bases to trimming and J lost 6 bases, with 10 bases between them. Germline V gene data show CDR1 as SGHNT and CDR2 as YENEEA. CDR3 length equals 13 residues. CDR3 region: CASSLDGYDTQYF. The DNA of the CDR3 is TGTGCCAGCAGCTTGGACGGGTACGATACGCAGTATTTT.

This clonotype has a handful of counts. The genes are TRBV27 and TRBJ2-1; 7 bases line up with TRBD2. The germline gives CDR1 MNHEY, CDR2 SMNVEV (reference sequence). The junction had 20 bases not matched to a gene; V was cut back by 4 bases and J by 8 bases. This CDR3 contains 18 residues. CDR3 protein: CASSSTVAGPNPRHEQFF. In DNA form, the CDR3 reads TGTGCCAGCAGTTCCACAGTAGCGGGTCCCAACCCCCGGCATGAGCAGTTCTTC.

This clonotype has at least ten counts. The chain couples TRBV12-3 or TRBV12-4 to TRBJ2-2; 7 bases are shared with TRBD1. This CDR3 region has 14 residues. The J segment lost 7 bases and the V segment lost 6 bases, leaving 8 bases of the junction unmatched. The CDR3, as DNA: TGTGCCAGCAGCCTGGGACAGCCGAGCGGGGAGCTGTTTTTT. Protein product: CASSLGQPSGELFF.

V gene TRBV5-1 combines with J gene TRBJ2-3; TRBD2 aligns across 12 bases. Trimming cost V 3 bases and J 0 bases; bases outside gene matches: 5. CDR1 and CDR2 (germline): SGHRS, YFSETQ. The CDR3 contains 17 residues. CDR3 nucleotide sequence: TGCGCCAGCAGCTCGGGACTAGCGGGCGATAGCACAGATACGCAGTATTTT. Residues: CASSSGLAGDSTDTQYF. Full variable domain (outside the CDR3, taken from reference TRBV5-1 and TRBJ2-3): KAGVTQTPRYLIKTRGQQVTLSCSPISGHRSVSWYQQTPGQGLQFLFEYFSETQRNKGNFPGRFSGRQFSNSRSEMNVSTLELGDSALYLCASSSGLAGDSTDTQYFGPGTRLTVL.